The T cell receptor beta chain under discussion was sequenced for a study of B cell selection in AIRE deficiency. CDR3 length: 12 residues. Germline V gene sequence: CDR1 LNHDA, CDR2 SQIVND (reference sequence). CD4+CD127+ cells were sorted as the conventional CD4 T cells. Study conclusions and caveats: Patient Tconv cells held around a third of Treg sequences shared by healthy donors.

A remark on this clone: Antigen specificity is unknown.

Generated by immunoSEQ multiplex PCR, the TCRdb table keeps only in-frame clones and is missing some. The sample consists of fewer than 30,000 clones, around 97% of them appearing once. The chain carries TRBV19 and TRBJ1-2; possibly TRBD1 for D (5 bases). The sequenced sample consisted of CD4+CD127+ conventional T cells sorted from PBMCs. The receptor comes from a human donor in good health. The CDR3 nucleotides read TGTGTAGGTGTAGCCGGGGGCTATGGCTACACCTTC. Its translation: CVGVAGGYGYTF.